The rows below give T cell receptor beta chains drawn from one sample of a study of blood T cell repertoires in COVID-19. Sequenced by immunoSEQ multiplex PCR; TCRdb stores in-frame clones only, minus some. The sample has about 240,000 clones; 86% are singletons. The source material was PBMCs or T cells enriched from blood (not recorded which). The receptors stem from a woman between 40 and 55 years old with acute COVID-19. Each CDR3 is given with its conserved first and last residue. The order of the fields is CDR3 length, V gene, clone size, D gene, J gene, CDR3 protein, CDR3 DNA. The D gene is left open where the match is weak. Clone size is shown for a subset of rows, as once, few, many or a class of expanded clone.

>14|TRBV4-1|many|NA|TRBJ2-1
CASSQFSGANEQFF
TGCGCCAGCAGCCAATTCTCAGGGGCTAATGAGCAGTTCTTC
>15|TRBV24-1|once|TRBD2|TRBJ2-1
CATSDFPGAGNEQFF
TGTGCCACCAGTGATTTTCCGGGAGCGGGAAATGAGCAGTTCTTC
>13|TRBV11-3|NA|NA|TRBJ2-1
CASSLRWAAEQFF
TGTGCCAGCAGCTTAAGGTGGGCCGCTGAGCAGTTCTTC
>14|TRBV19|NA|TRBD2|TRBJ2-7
CASRLAGDSYEQYF
TGTGCCAGTCGGCTAGCGGGAGACTCCTACGAGCAGTACTTC
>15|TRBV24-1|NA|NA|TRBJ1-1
CATSDSGQPNTEAFF
TGTGCCACCAGTGATTCCGGACAGCCGAACACTGAAGCTTTCTTT
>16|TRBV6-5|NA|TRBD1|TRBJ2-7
CASSYSGPGGVYEQYF
TGTGCCAGCAGTTACTCGGGTCCAGGGGGCGTCTACGAGCAGTACTTC
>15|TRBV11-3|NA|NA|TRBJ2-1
CASSLNWRVGNEQFF
TGTGCCAGCAGCTTAAATTGGCGGGTGGGCAATGAGCAGTTCTTC
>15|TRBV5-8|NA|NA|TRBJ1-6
CASSLWGTDNSPLHF
TGTGCCAGCAGCTTATGGGGCACCGATAATTCACCCCTCCACTTT
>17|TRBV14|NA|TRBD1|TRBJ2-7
CASSRIIPGQGSYEQYF
TGTGCCAGCAGCCGGATCATTCCGGGACAGGGATCCTACGAGCAGTACTTC
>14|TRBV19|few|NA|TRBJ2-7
CASSITAPGNEQYF
TGTGCCAGTAGTATTACCGCACCAGGTAATGAGCAGTACTTC
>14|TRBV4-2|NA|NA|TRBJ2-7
CASSQVTGYHEQYF
TGTGCCAGCAGCCAAGTAACAGGGTACCACGAGCAGTACTTC
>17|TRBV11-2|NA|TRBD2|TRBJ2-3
CASSLARQREGPDTQYF
TGTGCCAGCAGCTTAGCCCGGCAGCGGGAGGGCCCAGATACGCAGTATTTT
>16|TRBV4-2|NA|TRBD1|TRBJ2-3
CASSQETGFLTDTQYF
TGTGCCAGCAGCCAAGAGACAGGGTTTCTTACAGATACGCAGTATTTT
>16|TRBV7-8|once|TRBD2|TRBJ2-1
CASSPRAGVSYNEQFF
TGTGCCAGCAGTCCGCGCGCGGGAGTGTCCTACAATGAGCAGTTCTTC
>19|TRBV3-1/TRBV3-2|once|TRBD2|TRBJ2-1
CASSHPGLAVITTYNEQFF
TGTGCCAGCAGCCACCCGGGGCTAGCGGTTATAACTACCTACAATGAGCAGTTCTTC
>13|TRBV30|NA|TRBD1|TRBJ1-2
CAYNRGRSYGYTF
TGTGCCTACAACAGGGGAAGGAGCTATGGCTACACCTTC
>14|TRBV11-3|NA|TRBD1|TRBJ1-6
CASSFGTDNSPLHF
TGTGCCAGCAGCTTCGGGACAGACAATTCACCCCTCCACTTT
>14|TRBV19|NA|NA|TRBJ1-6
CATQRQSDNSPLHF
TGTGCCACCCAAAGACAGTCTGATAATTCACCCCTCCACTTT
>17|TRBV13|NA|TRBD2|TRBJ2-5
CASSIGTSGNGIETQYF
TGTGCCAGCAGCATCGGGACTAGCGGGAATGGGATAGAGACCCAGTACTTC
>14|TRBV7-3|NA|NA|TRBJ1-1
CASSLAGRDTEAFF
TGTGCCAGCAGCTTAGCAGGGAGGGACACTGAAGCTTTCTTT
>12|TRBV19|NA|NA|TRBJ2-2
CASSIPSGELFF
TGTGCCAGTAGTATCCCCAGCGGGGAGCTGTTTTTT
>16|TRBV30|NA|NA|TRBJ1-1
CAWSTSLGGVNTEAFF
TGTGCCTGGAGTACCTCCTTAGGGGGAGTGAACACTGAAGCTTTCTTT
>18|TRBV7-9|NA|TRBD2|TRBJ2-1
CASSLDPGLAEFNNEQFF
TGTGCCAGCAGCCTCGACCCAGGACTAGCGGAGTTTAACAATGAGCAGTTCTTC
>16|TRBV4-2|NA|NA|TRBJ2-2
CASSQEVGRVAGELFF
TGTGCCAGCAGCCAAGAAGTCGGGAGAGTGGCCGGGGAGCTGTTTTTT
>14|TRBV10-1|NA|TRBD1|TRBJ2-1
CASSEARDSNEQFF
TGCGCCAGCAGTGAGGCCCGGGACAGCAATGAGCAGTTCTTC
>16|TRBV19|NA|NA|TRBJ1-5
CASSERGGNSNQPQHF
TGTGCCAGTAGTGAAAGGGGTGGGAATAGCAATCAGCCCCAGCATTTT
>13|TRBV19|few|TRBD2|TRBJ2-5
CASTQRESETQYF
TGTGCCAGTACCCAGCGGGAGTCTGAGACCCAGTACTTC
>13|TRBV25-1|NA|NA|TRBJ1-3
CASISRGGNTIYF
TGTGCCAGCATCTCAAGAGGTGGAAACACCATATATTTT
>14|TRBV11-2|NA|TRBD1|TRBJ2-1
CASSSIGQGGGQFF
TGTGCCAGCAGCTCGATAGGACAGGGCGGTGGGCAGTTCTTC
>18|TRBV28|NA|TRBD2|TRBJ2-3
CASSAPGLAGEITDTQYF
TGTGCCAGCAGTGCCCCGGGACTAGCGGGAGAGATCACAGATACGCAGTATTTT
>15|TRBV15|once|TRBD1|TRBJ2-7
CATTSTRGSSYEQYF
TGTGCCACCACCTCAACCAGGGGGAGCTCCTACGAGCAGTACTTC
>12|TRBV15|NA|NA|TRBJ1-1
CATSRTDSEAFF
TGTGCCACCAGCAGAACCGACAGTGAAGCTTTCTTT
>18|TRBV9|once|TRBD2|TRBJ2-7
CASSALPGGGTSGSEQYF
TGTGCCAGCAGCGCACTCCCGGGCGGTGGGACTAGCGGCTCCGAGCAGTACTTC
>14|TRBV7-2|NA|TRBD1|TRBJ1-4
CASSPTGGDEKLFF
TGTGCCAGCAGCCCTACAGGGGGGGATGAAAAACTGTTTTTT
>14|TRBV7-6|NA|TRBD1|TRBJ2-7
CASSSTGQLREQYF
TGTGCCAGCAGCTCAACGGGACAGCTTAGGGAGCAGTACTTC
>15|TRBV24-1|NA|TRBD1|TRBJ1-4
CATSDSHRSGQKLFF
TGTGCCACCAGTGATTCTCATCGATCGGGACAGAAACTGTTTTTT
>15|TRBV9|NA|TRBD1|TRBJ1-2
CASSVGQGKGYGYTF
TGTGCCAGCAGCGTGGGACAGGGAAAAGGCTATGGCTACACCTTC
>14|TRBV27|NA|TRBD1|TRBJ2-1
CASSFGTGGNEQFF
TGTGCCAGCAGTTTCGGGACAGGGGGAAATGAGCAGTTCTTC
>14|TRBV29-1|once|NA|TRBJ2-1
CSASRYRNNNEQFF
TGCAGCGCCTCAAGGTACAGAAACAACAATGAGCAGTTCTTC
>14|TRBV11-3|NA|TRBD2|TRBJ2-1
CASRLAGGVNEQFF
TGTGCCAGCAGACTAGCGGGAGGGGTGAATGAGCAGTTCTTC
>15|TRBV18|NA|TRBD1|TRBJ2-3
CASSPSQGVIDTQYF
TGTGCCAGCTCACCGTCACAGGGGGTTATAGATACGCAGTATTTT
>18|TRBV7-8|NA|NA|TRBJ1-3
CASSPREVRPGSGNTIYF
TGTGCCAGCAGCCCCCGGGAAGTCAGACCCGGCTCTGGAAACACCATATATTTT
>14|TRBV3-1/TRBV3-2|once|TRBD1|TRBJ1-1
CASSHTTGDTEAFF
TGTGCCAGCAGCCACACAACAGGGGACACTGAAGCTTTCTTT
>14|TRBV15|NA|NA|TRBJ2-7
CATSRTGSSYEQYF
TGTGCCACCAGCAGGACGGGGAGCTCCTACGAGCAGTACTTC
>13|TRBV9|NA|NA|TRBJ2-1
CASSARQNNEQFF
TGTGCCAGCAGCGCACGACAGAACAATGAGCAGTTCTTC
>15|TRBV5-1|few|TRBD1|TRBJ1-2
CASSSGQGWAYGYTF
TGCGCCAGCAGCTCCGGACAGGGGTGGGCCTATGGCTACACCTTC